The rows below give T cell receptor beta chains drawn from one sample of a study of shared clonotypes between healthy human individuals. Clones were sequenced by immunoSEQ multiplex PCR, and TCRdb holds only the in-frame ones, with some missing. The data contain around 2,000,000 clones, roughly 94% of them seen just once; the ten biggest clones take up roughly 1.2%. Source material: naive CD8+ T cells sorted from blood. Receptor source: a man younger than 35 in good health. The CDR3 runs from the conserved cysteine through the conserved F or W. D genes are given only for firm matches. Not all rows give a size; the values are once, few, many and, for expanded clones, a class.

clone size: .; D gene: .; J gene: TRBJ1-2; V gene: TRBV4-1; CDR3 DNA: TGCGCCAGCAGCCAAGATAACGGGGTGAACTATGGCTACACCTTC; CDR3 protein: CASSQDNGVNYGYTF
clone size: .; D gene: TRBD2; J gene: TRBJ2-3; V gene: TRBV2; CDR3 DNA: TGTGTCGCCGGGGGGATACCAGATACGCAGTATTTT; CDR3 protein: CVAGGIPDTQYF
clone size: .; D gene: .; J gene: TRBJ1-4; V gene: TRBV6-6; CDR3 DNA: TGTGCCAGCAGTTGGGACACCTCAGCAACTAATGAAAAACTGTTTTTT; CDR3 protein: CASSWDTSATNEKLFF
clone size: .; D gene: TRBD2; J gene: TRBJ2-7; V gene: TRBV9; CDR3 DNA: TGTGCCAGCAGCTCTAGCGGGGGGGCGAACGAGCAGTACTTC; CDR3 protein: CASSSSGGANEQYF
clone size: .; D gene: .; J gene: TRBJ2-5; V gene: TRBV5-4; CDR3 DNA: TGTGCCAGCAGCTTGGGAGGGGGGACCCAGTACTTC; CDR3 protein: CASSLGGGTQYF
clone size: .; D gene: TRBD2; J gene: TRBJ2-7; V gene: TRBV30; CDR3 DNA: TGTGCCTGGAGCGGGGGGGGCATTTACGAGCAGTACTTC; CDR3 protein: CAWSGGGIYEQYF
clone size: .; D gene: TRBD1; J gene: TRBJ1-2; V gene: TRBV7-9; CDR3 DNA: TGTGCCAGCAGCGATTGGACAGGGGGCGAACAGAATGGCTACACCTTC; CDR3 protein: CASSDWTGGEQNGYTF
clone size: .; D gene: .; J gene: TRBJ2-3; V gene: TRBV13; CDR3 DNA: TGTGCCAGCAGCTTGGCAGGGTCGGGCACAGATACGCAGTATTTT; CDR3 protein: CASSLAGSGTDTQYF
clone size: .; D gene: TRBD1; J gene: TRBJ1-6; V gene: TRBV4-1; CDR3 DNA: TGCGCCAGCAGCCAAGCACAGGGGGGCTCACCCCTCCACTTT; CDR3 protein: CASSQAQGGSPLHF
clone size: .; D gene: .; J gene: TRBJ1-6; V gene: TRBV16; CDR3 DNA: TGTGCCAGCAGCCACTCGGAGAGCTCCTATAATTCACCCCTCCACTTT; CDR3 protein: CASSHSESSYNSPLHF
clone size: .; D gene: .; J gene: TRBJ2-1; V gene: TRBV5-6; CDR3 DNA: TGTGCCAGCAGATCCGCAGGGGTAGGTTCCTACAATGAGCAGTTCTTC; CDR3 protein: CASRSAGVGSYNEQFF
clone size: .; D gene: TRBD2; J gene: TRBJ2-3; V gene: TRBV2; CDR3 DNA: TGTGCCAGCAGTGGACTAGCGGGGTCAGATACGCAGTATTTT; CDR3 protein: CASSGLAGSDTQYF
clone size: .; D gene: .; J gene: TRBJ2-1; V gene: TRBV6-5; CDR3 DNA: TGTGCCAGCAGTTCCCAGGGCCCCTACAATGAGCAGTTCTTC; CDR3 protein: CASSSQGPYNEQFF
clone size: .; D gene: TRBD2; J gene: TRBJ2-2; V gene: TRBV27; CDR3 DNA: TGTGCCAGCAGTCCCCTAGCGGGGAACACCGGGGAGCTGTTTTTT; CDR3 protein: CASSPLAGNTGELFF
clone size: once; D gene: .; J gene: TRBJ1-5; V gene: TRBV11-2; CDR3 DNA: TGTGCCAGCAGCTTAACTCCTGATAGCAATCAGCCCCAGCATTTT; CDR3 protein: CASSLTPDSNQPQHF
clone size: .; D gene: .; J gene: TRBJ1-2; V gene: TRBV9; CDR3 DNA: TGTGCCAGCAGCCCCCGGGCTAGTGACACGGGCTATGGCTACACCTTC; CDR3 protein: CASSPRASDTGYGYTF
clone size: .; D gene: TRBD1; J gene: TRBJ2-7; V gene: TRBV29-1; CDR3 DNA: TGCAGCGTTGGGACAGGGGGGAACGAGCAGTACTTC; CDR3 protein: CSVGTGGNEQYF
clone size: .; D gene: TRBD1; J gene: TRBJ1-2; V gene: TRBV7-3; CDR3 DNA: TGTGCCAGCAGCCAGGACAGGGACTATGGCTACACCTTC; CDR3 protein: CASSQDRDYGYTF
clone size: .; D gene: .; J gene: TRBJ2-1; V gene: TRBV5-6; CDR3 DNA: TGTGCCAGCACCTACGACAGCTACAATGAGCAGTTCTTC; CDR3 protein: CASTYDSYNEQFF
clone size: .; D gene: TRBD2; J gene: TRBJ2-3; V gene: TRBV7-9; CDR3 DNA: TGTGCCAGCAGCTTAGGACTAGCGGGGGGCCTCACAGATACGCAGTATTTT; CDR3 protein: CASSLGLAGGLTDTQYF
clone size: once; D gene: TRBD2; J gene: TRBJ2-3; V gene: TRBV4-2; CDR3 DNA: TGTGCCAGCAGACCTACTAGCGGGGGGGCTAGCACAGATACGCAGTATTTT; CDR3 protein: CASRPTSGGASTDTQYF
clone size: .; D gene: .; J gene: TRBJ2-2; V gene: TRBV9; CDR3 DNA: TGTGCCAGCAGCGTAACTCGGTCGGCAGGGGCGGGAACCGGGGAGCTGTTTTTT; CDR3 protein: CASSVTRSAGAGTGELFF
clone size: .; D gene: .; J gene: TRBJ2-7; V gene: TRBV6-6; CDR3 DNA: TGTGCCAGCAGTTACTCAACAAGAGCCTACGAGCAGTACTTC; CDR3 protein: CASSYSTRAYEQYF
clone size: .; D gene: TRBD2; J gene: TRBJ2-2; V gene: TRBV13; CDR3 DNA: TGTGCCAGCAGCCCCTCGGGCGGGAGGCGGTACGGGGAGCTGTTTTTT; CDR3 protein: CASSPSGGRRYGELFF
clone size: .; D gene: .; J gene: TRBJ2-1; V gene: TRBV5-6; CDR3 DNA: TGTGCCAGCAGCAGGTGGGACACCTACAATGAGCAGTTCTTC; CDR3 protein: CASSRWDTYNEQFF
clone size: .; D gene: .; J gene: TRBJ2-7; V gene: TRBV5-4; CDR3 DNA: TGTGCCAGCAGCTTGGGGGGAACCGACGAGCAGTACTTC; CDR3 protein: CASSLGGTDEQYF
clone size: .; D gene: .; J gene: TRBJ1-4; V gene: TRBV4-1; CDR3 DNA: TGCGCCAGCAGCCACGATCCAAACGGGGGGGCTCTAGCAACTAATGAAAAACTGTTTTTT; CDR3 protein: CASSHDPNGGALATNEKLFF
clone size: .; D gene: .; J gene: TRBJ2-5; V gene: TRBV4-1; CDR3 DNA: TGCGCCAGCAGCCAAGCCCTACAGTTCCTCCAAGAGACCCAGTACTTC; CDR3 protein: CASSQALQFLQETQYF
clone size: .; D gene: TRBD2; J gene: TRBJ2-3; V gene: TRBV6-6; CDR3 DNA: TGTGCCAGCAGTGGGACTAGCGGGGGAGTTAAAGATACGCAGTATTTT; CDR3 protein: CASSGTSGGVKDTQYF